These 18 T cell receptor beta chains originate from one sample sequenced in a study of regulatory dendritic cells for organ transplantation (TCRdb year 2017). To prepare the library, the immunoSEQ multiplex PCR assay was applied. Entries here come from immuneACCESS through TCRdb and include only in-frame sequences with V and J called. Some clones fail to appear in such tables; in the studies checked, an unresolved V gene covers under half of the shortfall, and the cause of the remainder is unknown. The sample table records around 20,000 clones; approximately 83% of these occur just once. 0.68% of the sample goes to the ten largest clones. Sorted T cell subsets were CFSE-labeled and co-cultured for 5 days with allogeneic regulatory or mature dendritic cells at a 1:10 DC:T ratio. Antigen specificity for these receptors is unknown. The sample taken for sequencing was naive CD4+ T cells from blood cultured with regulatory dendritic cells. Taken with the paper, the label for cell subset or site translates to: CD45RA+ naive T cells. These receptors all come from a human donor in good health.

This chain uses TRBV28 with TRBJ2-7; 9 bases line up with TRBD1. V lost 10 bases to trimming and J lost 6 bases; unmatched junction nucleotides: 16. The CDR3 runs 15 residues. Germline loops: CDR1 MDHEN, CDR2 SYDVKM. The CDR3 spells CATVDSTGGAGEQYF. In nucleotides, the CDR3 is TGTGCCACCGTCGATTCAACAGGGGGCGCCGGCGAGCAGTACTTC.

This sequence joins TRBV18 and TRBJ2-7; 7 nucleotides agree with TRBD2. The CDR3 is 14 residues long. The germline V gene encodes CDR1 KGHSH and CDR2 LQKENI. V lost 1 base to trimming and J lost 5 bases; unmatched junction nucleotides: 5. CDR3 nucleotide sequence: TGTGCCAGCTCACCACGGGGGGGTCAAGACGAGCAGTACTTC. Residues: CASSPRGGQDEQYF. The whole variable domain, remainder taken from reference TRBV18 and TRBJ2-7, is NAGVMQNPRHLVRRRGQEARLRCSPMKGHSHVYWYRQLPEEGLKFMVYLQKENIIDESGMPKERFSAEFPKEGPSILRIQQVVRGDSAAYFCASSPRGGQDEQYFGPGTRLTVT.

This clone was seen more than once but under ten times. The chain uses TRBV4-1 and TRBJ2-3; no clear D. The CDR3 is 12 amino acids. In germline, CDR1 is MGHRA, CDR2 YSYEKL. V was trimmed by 2 bases and J by 4 bases, leaving 4 bases between them. The CDR3 region is CASSQPSDTQYF. In DNA, the CDR3 is TGCGCCAGCAGCCAACCATCAGATACGCAGTATTTT.

The V gene is TRBV11-1, the J gene TRBJ2-1; D possibly corresponds to TRBD2 (6 bases). Deletions cut 4 bases from V and 10 bases from J, with 23 bases between. Per the germline V gene, CDR1 is SGHAT and CDR2 is FQDESV (reference sequence). The CDR3 runs 16 residues. The CDR3 loop is CASSWRVRGAMQEQFF. The DNA of the CDR3 is TGTGCCAGCAGCTGGAGAGTCCGCGGGGCCATGCAGGAGCAGTTCTTC.

The V and J genes are TRBV18 and TRBJ2-4, with D perhaps matching TRBD1 (6 bases). V shed 6 bases and J shed 4 bases, with 19 bases lying between them. The germline V gene encodes CDR1 KGHSH and CDR2 LQKENI. The CDR3 has 16 amino acids. The CDR3, as DNA: TGTGCCAGCTCCATTCCATCACAGGGATGGAAAAACATTCAGTACTTC. This translates into CASSIPSQGWKNIQYF.

The J gene is TRBJ1-2, the V gene TRBV30, with D tentatively TRBD1 (5 bases). The CDR3 has 13 amino acids. Germline values: CDR1 GTSNPN, CDR2 SVGIG (reference sequence). With 0 bases removed from V and 7 bases from J, the gap between germline ends came to 12 bases. CDR3: CAWSVGALGGYTF. For the CDR3, the DNA is TGTGCCTGGAGTGTTGGGGCTCTAGGTGGCTACACCTTC.

The gene calls are TRBV5-8 and TRBJ1-2; D is undetermined. The CDR3 totals 12 residues. V shed 3 bases and J shed 4 bases, with 7 bases lying between them. Germline V gene data show CDR1 as SGHTS and CDR2 as YDEGEE. The CDR3 is CASSSWTYGYTF. The CDR3, as DNA: TGTGCCAGCAGCTCCTGGACCTATGGCTACACCTTC. Together with reference TRBV5-8 and TRBJ1-2, the CDR3 gives the full variable domain: EAGVTQSPTHLIKTRGQQATLRCSPISGHTSVYWYQQALGLGLQFLLWYDEGEERNRGNFPPRFSGRQFPNYSSELNVNALELEDSALYLCASSSWTYGYTFGSGTRLTVV.

The chain has TRBV5-1 and TRBJ1-1; D ambiguous. V was cut by 6 bases and J by 2 bases, with 14 bases left in between. This CDR3 is 14 amino acids long. Per germline, CDR1 SGHRS and CDR2 YFSETQ. The DNA for the CDR3 is TGCGCCAGCACACCGGGCCCCAAAAACACTGAAGCTTTCTTT. Amino acid sequence: CASTPGPKNTEAFF.

A single count supports this clone. The V and J genes are TRBV28 and TRBJ1-5; D is possibly TRBD1 (6 bases). The CDR3 covers 16 residues. Deletions cut 7 bases from V and 0 bases from J, with 16 bases between. Germline values: CDR1 MDHEN, CDR2 SYDVKM. CDR3 protein: CASKGRGGYSNQPQHF. In DNA form, the CDR3 reads TGTGCCAGCAAGGGGCGAGGGGGATATAGCAATCAGCCCCAGCATTTT.

The V call is TRBV23-1, the J call TRBJ2-5; weak D call: TRBD2 (6 bases). TRBV23-1 is labeled an ORF, and its function is uncertain. Trimming pared 6 bases from V and 3 bases from J, leaving 11 bases between. CDR3 length: 13 amino acids. CDR3 sequence: CASSLPGEETQYF. DNA of the CDR3: TGCGCCAGCAGCCTCCCGGGGGAAGAGACCCAGTACTTC.

The chain joins TRBV2 to TRBJ2-7; 8 bases agree with TRBD1. V lost 8 bases, J lost 5 bases, and 11 bases stayed unmatched. The CDR3 runs 14 residues. Germline V CDR1 and CDR2: SNHLY, FYNNEI. The CDR3, as DNA: TGTGCCAGCCGAACCCAGGGGGCTATGGACGAGCAGTACTTC. It codes for CASRTQGAMDEQYF.

The chain carries TRBV27 and TRBJ2-2; TRBD1 might be the D (6 bases). The V and J ends lost 4 bases and 3 bases respectively, with 9 bases between them. CDR3 length equals 14 residues. The germline V gene has CDR1 MNHEY and CDR2 SMNVEV (reference sequence). CDR3 in amino acids: CASSSQGYTGELFF. As DNA, the CDR3 is TGTGCCAGCAGTTCTCAGGGGTACACCGGGGAGCTGTTTTTT.

The CDR3 DNA reads as TGTGCCAGCCTCCGGGACAGGCTGACCTACGAGCAGTACTTC. Amino acid sequence: CASLRDRLTYEQYF. The rearrangement joins TRBV7-2 to TRBJ2-7, with 8 bases that match TRBD1. CDR3 length: 14 residues. Unmatched junction bases numbered 8, after V lost 8 bases and J lost 2 bases. The germline CDR1 and CDR2 sequences are SGHTA and FQGNSA.

J is TRBJ2-2 and V is TRBV18, with D perhaps matching TRBD1 (5 bases). CDR3 size: 16 residues. V was shortened by 2 bases and J by 1 base, with 11 bases between the two germline ends. Germline CDR1 KGHSH, CDR2 LQKENI. This CDR3 reads CASSPFLGENTGELFF. The CDR3 DNA sequence: TGTGCCAGCTCACCATTTCTAGGGGAGAACACCGGGGAGCTGTTTTTT.

This chain joins TRBV7-2 and TRBJ2-7; 9 nucleotides align to TRBD1. The CDR3 loop spans 16 amino acids. Germline-derived CDR1 and CDR2 are SGHTA and FQGNSA. The junction had 9 bases not matched to a gene; V was cut back by 3 bases and J by 3 bases. The CDR3 DNA reads TGTGCCAGCAGCTTTGGACAGGGGAAATTCCTCTACGAGCAGTACTTC. Translated: CASSFGQGKFLYEQYF. Using reference TRBV7-2 and TRBJ2-7 for the parts outside the CDR3, the full variable domain is GAGVSQSPSNKVTEKGKDVELRCDPISGHTALYWYRQSLGQGLEFLIYFQGNSAPDKSGLPSDRFSAERTGGSVSTLTIQRTQQEDSAVYLCASSFGQGKFLYEQYFGPGTRLTVT.

V usage is TRBV7-3 and J usage is TRBJ1-1; 10 bases are shared with TRBD1. Germline lookup yields CDR1 SGHTA and CDR2 FQGTGA. The V segment lost 1 base and the J segment 6 bases; nucleotides outside the gene matches: 14. This CDR3 region has 18 residues. The CDR3 here is CASSLNEVGTGEYPEAFF. CDR3 DNA sequence: TGTGCCAGCAGCTTAAACGAGGTGGGGACAGGGGAGTATCCTGAAGCTTTCTTT.

V is TRBV5-1 and J is TRBJ2-3; D uncertain. The CDR3 has 16 amino acids. V dropped 0 bases and J dropped 4 bases, with 15 bases sitting between them. Per the germline V gene, CDR1 is SGHRS and CDR2 is YFSETQ. The chain's CDR3 is CASSLDFGFAPDTQYF. CDR3 DNA sequence: TGCGCCAGCAGCTTGGATTTCGGGTTCGCCCCAGATACGCAGTATTTT.

The chain links TRBV10-3 to TRBJ2-4, with 9 positions matching TRBD1. Germline CDR1 ENHRY, CDR2 SYGVKD. The CDR3 totals 13 residues. The trim removed 10 bases at V and 5 bases at J, leaving 6 bases unmatched. The CDR3 loop reads CATNRQGENIQYF. In DNA, the CDR3 is TGTGCCACAAACCGACAGGGGGAAAACATTCAGTACTTC.